This T cell receptor (beta chain) was captured by sequencing in a study of OX40 agonist ivuxolimab in advanced cancers. Looking at the study overall: Administration of intravenous ivuxolimab to patients occurred every 2 weeks at 0.01 to 10 mg/kg. About 40% of patients had received prior checkpoint inhibitor therapy. Study results and limitations: Relative to CD4+, CD8+ T cells held more expanded clones on average.

Assay used: immunoSEQ multiplex PCR; TCRdb lists only in-frame clones, some missing. This repertoire shows about 89,000 clones, 86% found once; its top ten account for 6.5%. Trimming took 3 bases from V and 8 from J, leaving 13 bases between them. Germline values: CDR1 MNHNS, CDR2 SASEGT. This CDR3 spans 14 amino acids. This clone occurred a few times. The antigen remains undetermined. The source is an adult with an advanced solid tumor such as melanoma, head and neck, liver or kidney cancer. The sample was CD4+ or CD8+ T cells sorted from blood, taken in a trial of the OX40 agonist ivuxolimab. This rearrangement joins TRBV6-1 to TRBJ1-4; D uncertain. CDR3 sequence reads: CASSEQHIGEKLFF. CDR3 coding DNA: TGTGCCAGCAGTGAGCAGCACATAGGGGAAAAACTGTTTTTT.